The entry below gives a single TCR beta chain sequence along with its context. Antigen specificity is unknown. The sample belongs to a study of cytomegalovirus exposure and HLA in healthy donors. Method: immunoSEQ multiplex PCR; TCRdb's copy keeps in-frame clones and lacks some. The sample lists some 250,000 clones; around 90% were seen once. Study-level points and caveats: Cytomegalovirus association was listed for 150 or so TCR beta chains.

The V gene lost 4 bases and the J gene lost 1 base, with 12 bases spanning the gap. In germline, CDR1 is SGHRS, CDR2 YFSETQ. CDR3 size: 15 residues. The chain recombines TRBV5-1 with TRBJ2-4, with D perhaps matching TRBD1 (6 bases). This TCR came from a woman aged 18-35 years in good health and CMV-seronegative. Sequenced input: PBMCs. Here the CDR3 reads CASSATGSAKNIQYF. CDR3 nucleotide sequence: TGCGCCAGCAGCGCAACAGGGTCCGCCAAAAACATTCAGTACTTC.